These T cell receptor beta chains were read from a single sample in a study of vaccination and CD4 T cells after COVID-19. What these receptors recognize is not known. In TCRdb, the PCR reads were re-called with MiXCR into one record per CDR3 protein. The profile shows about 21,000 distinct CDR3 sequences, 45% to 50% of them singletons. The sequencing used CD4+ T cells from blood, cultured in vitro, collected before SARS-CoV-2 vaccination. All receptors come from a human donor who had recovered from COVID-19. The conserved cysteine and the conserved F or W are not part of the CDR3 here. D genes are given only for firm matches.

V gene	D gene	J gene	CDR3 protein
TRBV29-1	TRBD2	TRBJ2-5	SVRPSGQETQY
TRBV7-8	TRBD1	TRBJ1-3	ASSPDRDGYTIY
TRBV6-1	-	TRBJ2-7	ASSGPFGGHEQY
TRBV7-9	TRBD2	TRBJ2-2	ASGRLAGGRTGELF
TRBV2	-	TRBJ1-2	ASSGMTGSYGYT
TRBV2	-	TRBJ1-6	ASSEIPPLH
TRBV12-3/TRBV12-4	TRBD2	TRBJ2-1	ASRGTSGSLGEQF
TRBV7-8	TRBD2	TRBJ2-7	ASSLAGTSGTYEQY
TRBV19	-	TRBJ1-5	ARMGAPLYQPQH
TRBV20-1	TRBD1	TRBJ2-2	SARDRGRAGELF
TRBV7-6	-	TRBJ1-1	ASSLGWASKDTEAF
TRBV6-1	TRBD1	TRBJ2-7	ASSPTGGDEQY
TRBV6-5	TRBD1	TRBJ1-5	ASSYPSYRGRNQPQH
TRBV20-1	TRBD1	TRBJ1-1	SAGVTGGLNTEAF
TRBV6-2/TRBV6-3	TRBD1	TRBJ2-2	ASSPQQGATGEPF
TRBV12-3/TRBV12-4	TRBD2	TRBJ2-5	ASSFTGLAGGLQETQY
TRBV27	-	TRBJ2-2	ASSVSQGSHGELF
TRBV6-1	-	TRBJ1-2	ASRETGLYGYT
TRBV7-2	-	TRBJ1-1	ASSPRGGGNTEAF
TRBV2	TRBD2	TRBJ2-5	ASSSLAGDRETQY
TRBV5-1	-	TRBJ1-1	ASSLGQLDMNTEAF
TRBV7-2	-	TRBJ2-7	ASSSNRQAYEQY
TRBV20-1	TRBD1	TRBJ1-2	SALDGQGGGYT
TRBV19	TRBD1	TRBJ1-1	ASSPQGVPRDTEAF
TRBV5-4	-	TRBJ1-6	ASRGRDVVSPLH
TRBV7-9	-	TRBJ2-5	ASSLNGGETQY
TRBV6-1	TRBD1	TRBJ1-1	ASRGARGRAEAF
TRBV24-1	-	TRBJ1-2	ATSGEGGGYT
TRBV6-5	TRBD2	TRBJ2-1	ASSYSGTSSNEQF
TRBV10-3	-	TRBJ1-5	AISEESRESAQH
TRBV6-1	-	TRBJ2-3	ASRRGSRTDTQY
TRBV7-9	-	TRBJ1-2	ASSLSSGAGGYT
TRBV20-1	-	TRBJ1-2	SAVYQGKAGGYT
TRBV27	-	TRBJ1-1	ASSGRQQGYTEAF
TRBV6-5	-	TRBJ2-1	ASSYSTHNEQF
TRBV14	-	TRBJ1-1	ASSQLNTVPRAF
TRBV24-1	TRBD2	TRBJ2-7	ATSDPSGGIYEQY
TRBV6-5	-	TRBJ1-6	ASSFSPQPYNSPLH
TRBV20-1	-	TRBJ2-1	SAPGFFQNEQF
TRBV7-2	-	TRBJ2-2	ASSLGQNTGELF
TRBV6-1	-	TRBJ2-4	ASSEATDYRAPWQY
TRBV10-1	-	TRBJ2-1	ASSRGENEQF
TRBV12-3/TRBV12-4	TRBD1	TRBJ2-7	ASTRTGGSYEQY
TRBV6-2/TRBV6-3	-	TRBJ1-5	ASSYFDNQPQH
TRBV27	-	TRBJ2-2	ASGATSGLPGELF
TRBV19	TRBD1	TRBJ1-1	ASSIFGQGGTEAF
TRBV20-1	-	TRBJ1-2	SARRGDRTNYGYT